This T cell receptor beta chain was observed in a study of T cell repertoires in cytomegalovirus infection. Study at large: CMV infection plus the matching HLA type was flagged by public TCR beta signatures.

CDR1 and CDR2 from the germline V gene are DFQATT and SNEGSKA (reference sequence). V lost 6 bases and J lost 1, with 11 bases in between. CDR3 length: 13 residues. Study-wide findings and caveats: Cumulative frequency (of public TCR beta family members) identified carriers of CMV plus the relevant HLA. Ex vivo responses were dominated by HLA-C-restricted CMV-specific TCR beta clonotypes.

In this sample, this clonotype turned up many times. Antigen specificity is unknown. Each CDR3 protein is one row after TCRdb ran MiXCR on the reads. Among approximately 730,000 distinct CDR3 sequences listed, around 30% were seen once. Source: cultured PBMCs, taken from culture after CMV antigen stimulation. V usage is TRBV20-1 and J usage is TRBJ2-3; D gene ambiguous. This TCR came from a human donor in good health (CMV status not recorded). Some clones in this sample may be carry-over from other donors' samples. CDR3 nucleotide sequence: TGCAGTGCCCTCCCTGGGGGCACAGATACGCAGTATTTT. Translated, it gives CSALPGGTDTQYF.